The 8 T cell receptor beta chains presented below share a single source sample, sequenced in a study of shared clonotypes between healthy human individuals. The repertoire was sequenced with immunoSEQ multiplex PCR; TCRdb's copy has only in-frame clones and lacks some. The table shows millions of clones, with about 95% occurring only once. Specimen: naive CD4+ T cells sorted from blood. Specified subset: CD45RA+ positively selected. These TCRs come from a man aged 18 to 30 in good health.

This sequence joins TRBV15 and TRBJ1-2; D gene ambiguous. The CDR3 runs 15 residues. Per the germline V gene, CDR1 is LNHNV and CDR2 is YYDKDF (reference sequence). V was shortened by 3 bases and J by 2 bases, with 13 bases between the two germline ends. In DNA form, the CDR3 reads TGTGCCACCAGCAGGGACCGACTGGAAAACTATGGCTACACCTTC. Translation gives CATSRDRLENYGYTF.

This clone is a singleton in its sample. V usage is TRBV6-1 and J usage is TRBJ1-5; D unresolved. This CDR3 is 14 amino acids long. The ends were cut back, 2 bases at V and 7 bases at J, with 12 bases in the middle. Germline loops: CDR1 MNHNS, CDR2 SASEGT. CDR3 amino acids: CASSELPEGQPQHF. In DNA form, the CDR3 reads TGTGCCAGCAGTGAATTGCCGGAGGGACAGCCCCAGCATTTT.

On this clone: Distinct nucleotide sequences in the sample also encode this CDR3. The chain uses TRBV7-2 and TRBJ2-4; 7 nucleotides agree with TRBD2. Trimming removed 3 bases from V and 1 base from J; junction bases left unmatched: 0. The germline CDR1 and CDR2 sequences are SGHTA and FQGNSA. There are 14 residues in the CDR3. CDR3 DNA sequence: TGTGCCAGCAGCTTGGGAGGGGCCAAAAACATTCAGTACTTC. It codes for CASSLGGAKNIQYF.

This chain connects TRBV19 to TRBJ1-5, with D possibly being TRBD1 (6 bases). V shed 8 bases and J shed 3 bases, with 23 bases lying between them. This CDR3 comprises 17 residues. Germline CDR1 is LNHDA and CDR2 is SQIVND (reference sequence). CDR3 DNA sequence: TGTGCCAGTGGGCCGGATAGGACAGCGATCTCCAATCAGCCCCAGCATTTT. Translating it yields CASGPDRTAISNQPQHF. The whole variable domain, remainder taken from reference TRBV19 and TRBJ1-5, is DGGITQSPKYLFRKEGQNVTLSCEQNLNHDAMYWYRQDPGQGLRLIYYSQIVNDFQKGDIAEGYSVSREKKESFPLTVTSAQKNPTAFYLCASGPDRTAISNQPQHFGDGTRLSIL.

The chain employs TRBV30 and TRBJ1-5; TRBD1 aligns across 8 bases. Germline CDR1 reads GTSNPN; CDR2 reads SVGIG (reference sequence). V lost 2 bases to trimming and J lost 7 bases; unmatched junction nucleotides: 10. This CDR3 spans 15 amino acids. The CDR3 DNA follows: TGTGCCTGGAGTCCTTCGACAGGGGATGGACAGCCCCAGCATTTT. It yields the protein CAWSPSTGDGQPQHF. Looking up the rest from reference TRBV30 and TRBJ1-5 gives the full variable domain: SQTIHQWPATLVQPVGSPLSLECTVEGTSNPNLYWYRQAAGRGLQLLFYSVGIGQISSEVPQNLSASRPQDRQFILSSKKLLLSDSGFYLCAWSPSTGDGQPQHFGDGTRLSIL.

The chain links TRBV7-2 to TRBJ2-3, with TRBD2 identical over 8 bases. Germline V gene lookup returns CDR1 SGHTA and CDR2 FQGNSA. V was pared by 7 bases and J by 1 base, with 7 bases of the junction left unmatched. This CDR3 comprises 15 residues. CDR3 sequence: CASNPGGRGTDTQYF. In DNA form, the CDR3 reads TGTGCCAGCAACCCGGGAGGGCGGGGCACAGATACGCAGTATTTT.

The J gene is TRBJ2-4, the V gene TRBV7-2; no clear D. The germline gives CDR1 SGHTA, CDR2 FQGNSA. V was clipped by 4 bases and J by 0 bases, with 7 bases between them. The CDR3 extends over 14 amino acids. CDR3 sequence (DNA): TGTGCCAGCAGCTCCCCCTTAGCCAAAAACATTCAGTACTTC. As protein: CASSSPLAKNIQYF. The complete variable domain, with remaining parts taken from reference TRBV7-2 and TRBJ2-4, reads GAGVSQSPSNKVTEKGKDVELRCDPISGHTALYWYRQSLGQGLEFLIYFQGNSAPDKSGLPSDRFSAERTGGSVSTLTIQRTQQEDSAVYLCASSSPLAKNIQYFGAGTRLSVL.

The chain couples TRBV6-4 to TRBJ2-1; 10 bases agree with TRBD2. This CDR3 has 14 residues. Unmatched junction bases numbered 5, after V lost 3 bases and J lost 9 bases. Germline loops: CDR1 MRHNA, CDR2 SNTAGT. The CDR3 loop is CASSESGGAIEQFF. In DNA, the CDR3 is TGTGCCAGCAGTGAAAGCGGGGGGGCCATTGAGCAGTTCTTC.